Presented here are 14 T cell receptor beta chains from one specimen sequenced in a study of OX40 agonist ivuxolimab in advanced cancers. Repertoires were generated with immunoSEQ multiplex PCR, while TCRdb's copy carries only in-frame clones and drops some. The profile shows over 45,000 clones, roughly 77% of them singletons. The source material was CD4+ or CD8+ T cells sorted from blood, sampled in a trial of the OX40 agonist ivuxolimab. All receptors derive from an adult with an advanced solid tumor such as melanoma, head and neck, liver or kidney cancer.

Details on this clone: One end of the junction does not line up with germline, which may come from a read error. The chain carries TRBV7-7 and TRBJ2-5; possibly TRBD1 for D (6 bases). Germline V lookup: CDR1 SSHAT, CDR2 FNYEAQ (reference sequence). The CDR3 has 13 amino acids. The CDR3 reads CASSRGLTETQYF. The DNA for the CDR3 is TGTGCTAGCAGCAGGGGTCTTACGGAGACCCAGTACTTC.

By frequency in the sample, this clone is medium-sized (0.01 to 0.1%). This sequence joins TRBV6-1 and TRBJ2-7; unclear D gene. The CDR3 is 11 residues long. The germline gives CDR1 MNHNS, CDR2 SASEGT. V dropped 4 bases and J dropped 5 bases, with 6 bases sitting between them. CDR3 in amino acids: CASSAWNEQYF. The DNA for the CDR3 is TGTGCCAGCAGTGCGTGGAACGAGCAGTACTTC.

The chain has TRBV2 and TRBJ2-5, with TRBD1 matching over 7 bases. After removal of 3 bases from V and 4 bases from J, the junction contained 8 bases not matched to a gene. Germline assignment: CDR1 SNHLY and CDR2 FYNNEI. The CDR3 length is 15 residues. This chain's CDR3 is CASSDSYSGGETQYF. The CDR3 bases are TGTGCCAGCAGTGATAGTTATTCAGGGGGAGAGACCCAGTACTTC.

The chain links TRBV28 to TRBJ2-7; no reliable D call. Between the trimmed V and J ends, which lost 2 bases and 5 bases, there was a span of 10 bases. CDR1 MDHEN and CDR2 SYDVKM come from the germline V gene. The CDR3 extends over 13 amino acids. CDR3 sequence: CASSLPSLHEQYF. The CDR3 DNA sequence: TGTGCCAGCAGTTTACCCTCTCTCCACGAGCAGTACTTC.

This chain uses TRBV18 with TRBJ2-2; the match to TRBD1 covers 9 bases. The CDR3 covers 19 residues. After removal of 3 bases from V and 1 base from J, the junction contained 12 bases not matched to a gene. Germline values: CDR1 KGHSH, CDR2 LQKENI. This CDR3 is CASSPFSGPGQGNTGELFF. CDR3 bases: TGTGCCAGCTCACCCTTTTCTGGGCCGGGACAGGGGAACACCGGGGAGCTGTTTTTT.

This chain connects TRBV19 to TRBJ1-2, with TRBD1 matching 8 bases. Germline V gives CDR1 LNHDA, CDR2 SQIVND (reference sequence). The CDR3 has 16 amino acids. Trimming took 3 bases from V and 6 from J; bases not matched to a gene: 12. The CDR3: CASSIKRAGQGHGYTF. The CDR3 DNA sequence: TGTGCCAGTAGTATTAAACGGGCTGGACAGGGACATGGCTACACCTTC. The whole variable domain, remainder taken from reference TRBV19 and TRBJ1-2, is DGGITQSPKYLFRKEGQNVTLSCEQNLNHDAMYWYRQDPGQGLRLIYYSQIVNDFQKGDIAEGYSVSREKKESFPLTVTSAQKNPTAFYLCASSIKRAGQGHGYTFGSGTRLTVV.

The rearrangement links TRBV10-3 to TRBJ1-1, with D maybe TRBD1 (6 bases). CDR1 and CDR2 (germline): ENHRY, SYGVKD. This CDR3 region has 17 residues. V was clipped by 6 bases and J by 6 bases, with 26 bases between them. In nucleotides, the CDR3 is TGTGCCATCAGGGAGGGGGGGACAAACCTTGGTGTGGCTGAAGCTTTCTTT. Protein: CAIREGGTNLGVAEAFF.

This clone showed up just a few times. The chain uses TRBV5-1 and TRBJ1-1; perhaps TRBD1 as D (6 bases). Germline V gene data show CDR1 as SGHRS and CDR2 as YFSETQ. V dropped 3 bases and J dropped 3 bases, with 12 bases sitting between them. This CDR3 has 14 residues. The CDR3: CASSSDRVYTEAFF. The CDR3 nucleotides are TGCGCCAGCAGCTCGGACAGAGTGTACACTGAAGCTTTCTTT.

For the CDR3, the DNA is TGTGCCAGCAGCGCCACAGGGGTTACTGAAGCTTTCTTT. This codes for CASSATGVTEAFF. The chain couples TRBV9 to TRBJ1-1; 7 positions match TRBD1. The CDR3 contains 13 residues. The V and J ends lost 3 bases and 5 bases, in that order; junction bases with no gene match: 4. Germline-derived CDR1 and CDR2 are SGDLS and YYNGEE.

The chain has TRBV5-1 and TRBJ2-3, with D perhaps TRBD1 (5 bases). This CDR3 is 14 amino acids long. Germline V gives CDR1 SGHRS, CDR2 YFSETQ. The V end lost 7 bases, the J end lost 1 base, and 13 bases lay between the germline ends. The CDR3 here is CASSQGVGTDTQYF. The CDR3 bases are TGCGCCAGCTCCCAAGGGGTCGGCACAGATACGCAGTATTTT. Combining the CDR3 with reference TRBV5-1 and TRBJ2-3 gives the whole variable domain KAGVTQTPRYLIKTRGQQVTLSCSPISGHRSVSWYQQTPGQGLQFLFEYFSETQRNKGNFPGRFSGRQFSNSRSEMNVSTLELGDSALYLCASSQGVGTDTQYFGPGTRLTVL.

The chain uses TRBV7-2 and TRBJ2-3; D gene uncertain. CDR1 is SGHTA and CDR2 is FQGNSA in the germline V gene. The CDR3 covers 13 residues. V gave up 5 bases and J gave up 10 bases, with 16 bases separating them. The CDR3 here is CASSRPSQRAQYF. The CDR3, as DNA: TGTGCCAGCAGCCGACCTTCCCAGAGAGCGCAGTATTTT.

The genes are TRBV7-3 and TRBJ1-1; no definite D call. The CDR3 has 13 amino acids. The germline V and J ends were trimmed by 3 bases and 4 bases, with 9 bases remaining between them. Germline assignment: CDR1 SGHTA and CDR2 FQGTGA. The CDR3 spells CASSFRASTEAFF. The CDR3 DNA follows: TGTGCCAGCAGCTTTAGGGCCAGCACTGAAGCTTTCTTT.

The V call is TRBV4-1, the J call TRBJ1-2; TRBD1 matches 8 bases. Germline V gene sequence: CDR1 MGHRA, CDR2 YSYEKL. The CDR3 has 15 residues. V shed 5 bases, J shed 5 bases, and the junction held 10 bases outside the gene matches. DNA for the CDR3: TGCGCCAGCAGCAACTACCCACAGGGGGTGTATGGCTACACCTTC. Amino acid sequence: CASSNYPQGVYGYTF.

This clone turned up a few times. This chain links TRBV6-5 with TRBJ1-5; D is unclear. The CDR3 has 12 amino acids. Trimming shortened V by 7 bases and J by 2 bases, and 6 bases separated the two germline ends. Per the germline V gene, CDR1 is MNHEY and CDR2 is SVGAGI. The CDR3 spells CASTNGNQPQHF. The DNA for the CDR3 is TGTGCCAGCACCAATGGCAATCAGCCCCAGCATTTT.